This TCR beta chain comes out of a study of shared clonotypes between healthy human individuals (TCRdb year 2020). About the study as a whole: Three men and two women, aged 18 to 49 years, made up the cohort. For each donor, three plates each were used for CD4 naive and CD4 memory, two plates were used for CD8 naive, and one plate was used for CD8 memory. To estimate repertoire size and how much clonotypes are shared between individuals, the study performed deep sequencing of blood TCR repertoires from about five healthy adults. To increase sequencing depth and limit assay-specific biases, TCR repertoire library preparation and sequencing were carried out by different laboratories using diverse techniques. Each donor's leukapheresis produced roughly between roughly 0.94 and 9.5 billion PBMCs. Overall results and qualifications from the work: Pairwise subsampling indicated that sequencing depth was expected to affect the degree of clonotype sharing among donors. Sharing across four donors was observed for 4.5% to 6.5% of naive CD4, about 3.2% of naive CD8, around 2.5% of memory CD4, and around 0.4% of memory CD8 clonotypes. The genetic and exposure-history diversity represented was limited by the small number of donors. Larger estimated clonotype richness was generally found for naive subsets than for memory subsets. Only blood was sampled, and tissue TCR repertoires likely differ from those in blood. Even with the large sequencing depth, rarefaction of the sorted-subset datasets indicated that sequencing was incomplete. Higher generation probabilities were observed for clonotypes shared by all four sorted-subset donors than for non-shared clonotypes.

The CDR3 contains 12 residues, cysteine and phenylalanine counted. Only the CDR3 region is kept as DNA, spanning 36 bases read in frame from base 1. Via the germline V gene, CDR1 is SGHRS and CDR2 YFSETQ. As regards this clone: No antigen is known for it. An end of the junction differs from the germline gene, which may be a read error.

TCR CDR3 regions were amplified from genomic DNA by multiplex PCR using the deep immunoSEQ assay. Extracted genomic DNA from each cell subset was distributed evenly across all wells of several immunoSEQ 96-well plates, and each plate was treated as a replicate. For sorted subsets, roughly 0.2 ug genomic DNA, equal to some 30,000 T cell genomes, was loaded into each replicate PCR. Purified libraries were quantified with a Qubit 3.0 fluorometer, sized on a Bioanalyzer 2100, and re-quantified with the KAPA Library Quantification kit. Every immunoSEQ 96-well plate was sequenced on a separate single-read 150-cycle Illumina NextSeq 550 flow cell. The study's processing was this. Because the immunoSEQ output included only junctional sequences and no quality scores, the filtering could not be the same as the filtering used for full-length reads. To assign V/J genes and CDR3, sequences were annotated against IMGT germline references using PyIR, a Python wrapper for IgBLAST v1.9. Reads were filtered out if the reads had weak V/J assignments (E-value above 1e-6), no CDR3, stop codons, out-of-frame junctions, or ambiguous translated residues. V3J clonotypes were defined as sequences sharing the same inferred V gene, J gene, and CDR3 amino acid sequence. To compute the percentage overlap between repertoires, the number of shared unique clonotypes was divided by the size of the smaller repertoire. RTK rarefaction, the Chao1 estimator, and Recon v2.1 estimates of unobserved clonotypes were used to assess repertoire richness. For all TCRbeta clonotypes obtained by the gDNA method from several donors, generation probabilities were computed with OLGA. Sourced from immuneACCESS, this table was stored by TCRdb with only in-frame sequences that have V and J called. A share of the clones is absent; for the studies checked, an unresolved V gene accounts for under half, and the remainder has no known explanation. V, J and clone size reflect that table, while D and trimming were determined from the DNA. Recorded for this sample are around 1.5 million clones; 95% to 99% of them occurred a single time. Of the sample, roughly 0.45% is held by the ten largest clones.

The donors were healthy, HIV-negative adults who had no recently reported acute infections or vaccinations. Every donor was a Caucasian adult living in Nashville, Tennessee, USA. CD4+ T cells were enriched through magnetic negative selection, after which naive cells were positively selected on CD45RA and the remaining negative fraction served as the memory subset. Blood was collected by leukapheresis, and PBMCs were isolated by Ficoll-Histopaque density gradient centrifugation and then cryopreserved in liquid nitrogen vapor phase. Analytical flow cytometry was used to check the purity and quantity of every magnetically sorted T cell population. Each sorted fraction had its genomic DNA isolated and then quantified by UV absorbance on a Nanodrop 2000c.

This clonotype was obtained from a man younger than 45 in good health. This sequence uses TRBV5-1 and TRBJ2-1; no D gene is confidently identified. The specimen was naive CD4+ T cells sorted from blood. According to the study, the label for this sample's cell subset or site signals: CD45RA+ positively selected. CDR3 region: CASNLVDNEQFF. In nucleotides, the sequence is TGCGCCAGCAACTTGGTTGACAATGAGCAGTTCTTC.